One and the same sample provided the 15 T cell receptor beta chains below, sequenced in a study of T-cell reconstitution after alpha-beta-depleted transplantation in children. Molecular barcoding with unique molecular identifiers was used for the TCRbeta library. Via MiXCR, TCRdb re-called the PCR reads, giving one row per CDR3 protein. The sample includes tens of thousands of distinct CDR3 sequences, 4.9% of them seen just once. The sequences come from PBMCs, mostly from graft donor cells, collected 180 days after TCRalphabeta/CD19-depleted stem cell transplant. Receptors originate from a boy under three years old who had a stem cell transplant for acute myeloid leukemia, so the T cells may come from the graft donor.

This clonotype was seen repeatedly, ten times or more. The CDR3 bases are TGCAGTGCTCGAAGGGTTTTCTCCTATAATTCACCCCTCCACTTT. Translated, it gives CSARRVFSYNSPLHF. This chain connects TRBV20-1 to TRBJ1-6; no clear D. Between the trimmed V and J ends, which lost 5 bases and 0 bases, there was a span of 11 bases. Per the germline V gene, CDR1 is DFQATT and CDR2 is SNEGSKA (reference sequence). The CDR3 has 15 amino acids.

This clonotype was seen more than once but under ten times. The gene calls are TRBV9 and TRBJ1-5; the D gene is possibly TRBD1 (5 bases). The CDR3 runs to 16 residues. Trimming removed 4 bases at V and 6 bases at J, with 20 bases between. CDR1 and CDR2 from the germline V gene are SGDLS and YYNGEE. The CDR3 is CASSHNGGGVFQPQHF. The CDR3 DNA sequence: TGTGCCAGCAGCCACAACGGTGGGGGGGTATTTCAGCCCCAGCATTTT.

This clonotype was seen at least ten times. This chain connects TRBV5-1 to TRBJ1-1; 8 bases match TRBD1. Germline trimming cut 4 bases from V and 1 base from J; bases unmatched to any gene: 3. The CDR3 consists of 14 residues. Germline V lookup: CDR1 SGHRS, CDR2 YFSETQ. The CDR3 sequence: CASSEDRANTEAFF. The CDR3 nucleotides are TGCGCCAGCAGCGAGGACAGGGCGAACACTGAAGCTTTCTTT.

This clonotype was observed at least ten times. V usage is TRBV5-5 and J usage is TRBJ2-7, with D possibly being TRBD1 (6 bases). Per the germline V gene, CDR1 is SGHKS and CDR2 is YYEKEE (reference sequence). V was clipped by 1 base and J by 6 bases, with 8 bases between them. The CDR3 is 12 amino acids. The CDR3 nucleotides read TGTGCCAGCAGCTTGACAGGGCTCGAGCAGTACGTC. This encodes CASSLTGLEQYV.

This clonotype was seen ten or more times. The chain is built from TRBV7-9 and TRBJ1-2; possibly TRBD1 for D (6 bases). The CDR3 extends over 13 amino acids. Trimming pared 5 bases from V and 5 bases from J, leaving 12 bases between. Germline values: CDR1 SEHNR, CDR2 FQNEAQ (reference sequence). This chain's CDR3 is CASSPKGGYGYTF. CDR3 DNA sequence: TGTGCCAGCAGCCCGAAAGGGGGATATGGCTACACCTTC.

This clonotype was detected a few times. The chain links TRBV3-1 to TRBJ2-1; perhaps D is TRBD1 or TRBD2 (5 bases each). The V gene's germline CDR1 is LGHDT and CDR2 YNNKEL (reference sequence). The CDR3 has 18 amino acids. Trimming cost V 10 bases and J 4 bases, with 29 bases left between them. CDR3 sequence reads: CATCQEEIVRGPYNEQFF. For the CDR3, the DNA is TGTGCCACCTGCCAAGAAGAGATTGTGAGGGGCCCTTACAATGAGCAGTTCTTC.

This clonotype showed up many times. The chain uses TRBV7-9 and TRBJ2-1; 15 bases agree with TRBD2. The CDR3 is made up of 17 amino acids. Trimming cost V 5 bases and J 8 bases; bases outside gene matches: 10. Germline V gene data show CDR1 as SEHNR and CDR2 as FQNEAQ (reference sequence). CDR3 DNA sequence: TGTGCCAGCAGCCCGGATGTGGGACTAGCGGGGGGAGATGAGCAGTTCTTC. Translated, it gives CASSPDVGLAGGDEQFF.

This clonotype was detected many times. The DNA of the CDR3 is TGCAGTGCAACCGGGACAGGGGGCAAGCCCTACAATGAGCAGTTCTTC. As protein: CSATGTGGKPYNEQFF. The chain uses TRBV20-1 and TRBJ2-1; 12 nucleotides align to TRBD1. CDR1 is DFQATT and CDR2 is SNEGSKA in the germline V gene (reference sequence). The V gene end was trimmed by 6 bases and the J gene end by 2 bases; junction bases not matched to a gene: 8. The CDR3 is 16 residues long.

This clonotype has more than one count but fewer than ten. CDR3 nucleotide sequence: TGTGCCAGCAGCTTCTCTGGGACTAGCACAGATACGCAGTATTTT. Translating gives CASSFSGTSTDTQYF. The J gene is TRBJ2-3, the V gene TRBV5-4; a possible D gene is TRBD2 (6 bases). This CDR3 contains 15 residues. The germline gives CDR1 SGHNT, CDR2 YYREEE (reference sequence). Trimming shortened V by 2 bases and J by 0 bases, and 10 bases separated the two germline ends.

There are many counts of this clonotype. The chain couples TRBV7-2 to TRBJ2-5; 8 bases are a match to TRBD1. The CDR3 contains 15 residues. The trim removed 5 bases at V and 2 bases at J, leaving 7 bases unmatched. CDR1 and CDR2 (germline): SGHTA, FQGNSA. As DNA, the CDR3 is TGTGCCAGCAGCCTCCTAGGACAGGGTCAAGAGACCCAGTACTTC. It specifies CASSLLGQGQETQYF.

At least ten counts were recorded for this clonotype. The CDR3 nucleotides are TGTGCCAGCAGTTTTGCCGGGACAGGGCGCACAGATACGCAGTATTTT. This gives the protein CASSFAGTGRTDTQYF. This rearrangement joins TRBV7-2 to TRBJ2-3; TRBD1 aligns across 9 bases. Germline loops: CDR1 SGHTA, CDR2 FQGNSA. CDR3 length equals 16 residues. The ends lost 6 bases at V and 1 base at J; junction bases unmatched: 8.

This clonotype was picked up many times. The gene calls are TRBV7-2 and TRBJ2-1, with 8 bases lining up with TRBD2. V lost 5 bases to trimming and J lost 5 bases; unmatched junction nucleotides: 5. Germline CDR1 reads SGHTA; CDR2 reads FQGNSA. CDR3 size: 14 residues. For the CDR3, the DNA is TGTGCCAGCAGCAAGAGCGGGGGCCACAATGAGCAGTTCTTC. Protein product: CASSKSGGHNEQFF. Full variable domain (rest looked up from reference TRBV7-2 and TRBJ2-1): GAGVSQSPSNKVTEKGKDVELRCDPISGHTALYWYRQSLGQGLEFLIYFQGNSAPDKSGLPSDRFSAERTGGSVSTLTIQRTQQEDSAVYLCASSKSGGHNEQFFGPGTRLTVL.

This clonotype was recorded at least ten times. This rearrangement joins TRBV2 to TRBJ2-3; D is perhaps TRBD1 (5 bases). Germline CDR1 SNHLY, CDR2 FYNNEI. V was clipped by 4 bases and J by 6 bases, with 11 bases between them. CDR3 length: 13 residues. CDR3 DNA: TGTGCCAGCAGTGGGGGCCCAAGGGATACGCAGTATTTT. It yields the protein CASSGGPRDTQYF.

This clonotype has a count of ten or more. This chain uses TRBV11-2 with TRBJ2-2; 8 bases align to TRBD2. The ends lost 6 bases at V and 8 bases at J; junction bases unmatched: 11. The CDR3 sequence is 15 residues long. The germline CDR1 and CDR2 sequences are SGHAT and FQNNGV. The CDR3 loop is CASRRTGGRIGELFF. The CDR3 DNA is TGTGCCAGCAGGCGAACGGGGGGGCGAATTGGGGAGCTGTTTTTT. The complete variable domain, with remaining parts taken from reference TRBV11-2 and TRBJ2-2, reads EAGVAQSPRYKIIEKRQSVAFWCNPISGHATLYWYQQILGQGPKLLIQFQNNGVVDDSQLPKDRFSAERLKGVDSTLKIQPAKLEDSAVYLCASRRTGGRIGELFFGEGSRLTVL.

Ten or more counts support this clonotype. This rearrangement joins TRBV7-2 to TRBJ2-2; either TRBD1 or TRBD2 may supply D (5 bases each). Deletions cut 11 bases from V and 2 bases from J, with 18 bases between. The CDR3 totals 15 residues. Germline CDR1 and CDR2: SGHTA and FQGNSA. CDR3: CASEGPSLNTGELFF. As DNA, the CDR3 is TGTGCCTCAGAGGGGCCTTCATTAAACACCGGGGAGCTGTTTTTT.